Shown below are 26 T cell receptor beta chains from a single sample sequenced in a study of blood T cell repertoires in COVID-19. Assay: immunoSEQ multiplex PCR; the TCRdb copy retains only in-frame clones and omits some. The sample holds about 370,000 clones; around 89% are singletons and the top ten take about 3%. Source material: peripheral blood. These receptors were obtained from a woman aged 25 to 39 with COVID-19, enrolled during active disease.

The chain carries TRBV10-2 and TRBJ1-5, with TRBD1 matching over 7 bases. This CDR3 is 14 amino acids long. After removal of 5 bases from V and 5 bases from J, the junction contained 6 bases not matched to a gene. CDR1 is WSHSY, CDR2 SAAADI, per germline. The chain's CDR3 is CASSRQGIDQPQHF. The DNA for the CDR3 is TGCGCCAGCAGTCGACAGGGAATAGATCAGCCCCAGCATTTT.

This chain uses TRBV12-5 with TRBJ1-5; TRBD1 agrees at 8 bases. The CDR3 consists of 15 residues. Trimming cost V 5 bases and J 4 bases; bases outside gene matches: 7. The V gene's germline CDR1 is LGHNT and CDR2 FRNRAP. CDR3 in DNA: TGTGCTAGTGGTCCCCCAGGGGGCAATAATCAGCCCCAGCATTTT. It yields the protein CASGPPGGNNQPQHF.

The chain is built from TRBV7-2 and TRBJ2-5, with TRBD2 matching 8 bases. Trimming took 4 bases from V and 5 from J; bases not matched to a gene: 3. The germline CDR1 and CDR2 sequences are SGHTA and FQGNSA. This CDR3 has 13 amino acids. This chain's CDR3 is CASSWAGGETQYF. The CDR3 DNA follows: TGTGCCAGCAGCTGGGCGGGGGGCGAGACCCAGTACTTC.

The rearrangement joins TRBV12-3 or TRBV12-4 to TRBJ2-7, with D possibly being TRBD1 (5 bases). Between the trimmed V and J ends, which lost 4 bases and 3 bases, there was a span of 10 bases. This CDR3 contains 13 residues. The CDR3 here is CASSSGQIYEQYF. The CDR3 nucleotides read TGTGCCAGCAGTTCAGGGCAGATCTACGAGCAGTACTTC.

This sequence joins TRBV5-1 and TRBJ2-1, with 8 positions matching TRBD2. The CDR3 is 16 residues long. The V segment lost 0 bases and the J segment 1 base; nucleotides outside the gene matches: 3. In germline, CDR1 is SGHRS, CDR2 YFSETQ. This CDR3 reads CASSLVGGGSYNEQFF. The CDR3 nucleotides are TGCGCCAGCAGCTTGGTGGGCGGGGGGTCCTACAATGAGCAGTTCTTC.

The chain couples TRBV7-2 to TRBJ1-1; D possibly corresponds to TRBD1 (6 bases). The CDR3 is made up of 16 amino acids. The V gene's germline CDR1 is SGHTA and CDR2 FQGNSA. V was trimmed by 1 base and J by 3 bases, leaving 15 bases between them. The CDR3 protein is CASSLGSNRVYTEAFF. As DNA, the CDR3 is TGTGCCAGCAGCTTAGGCTCGAACAGGGTGTACACTGAAGCTTTCTTT. Using reference TRBV7-2 and TRBJ1-1 for the parts outside the CDR3, the full variable domain is GAGVSQSPSNKVTEKGKDVELRCDPISGHTALYWYRQSLGQGLEFLIYFQGNSAPDKSGLPSDRFSAERTGGSVSTLTIQRTQQEDSAVYLCASSLGSNRVYTEAFFGQGTRLTVV.

This chain links TRBV6-5 with TRBJ2-1; 8 positions match TRBD2. This CDR3 spans 13 amino acids. J lost 9 bases, V lost 7 bases, and 8 bases had no gene match. CDR1 and CDR2 (germline): MNHEY, SVGAGI. CDR3: CASISPGGSEQFF. The CDR3, as DNA: TGTGCCAGCATTTCGCCGGGGGGGAGTGAGCAGTTCTTC.

This rearrangement joins TRBV24-1 to TRBJ2-3; 9 bases map to TRBD2. CDR1 and CDR2 from the germline V gene are KGHDR and SFDVKD. This CDR3 region has 20 residues. V trimming: 2 bases; J trimming: 3 bases; junction bases outside the gene matches: 17. Written as DNA, the CDR3 is TGTGCCACCAGTGATTCGCTTGGGGCGGGGGGGCCTATGGTTACAGATACGCAGTATTTT. Translating gives CATSDSLGAGGPMVTDTQYF.

This clone has only one observation. The rearrangement joins TRBV6-5 to TRBJ2-3; TRBD2 agrees at 13 bases. Trimming removed 7 bases from V and 8 bases from J; junction bases left unmatched: 3. Germline V gene sequence: CDR1 MNHEY, CDR2 SVGAGI. This CDR3 has 13 residues. For the CDR3, the DNA is TGTGCCAGCAAAACTAGCGGGGGGGGTACGCAGTATTTT. This codes for CASKTSGGGTQYF.

This chain uses TRBV18 with TRBJ1-1, with 8 positions matching TRBD1. Germline CDR1 and CDR2: KGHSH and LQKENI. CDR3 length: 18 residues. J gave up 5 bases and V 3 bases, and 17 bases lay outside the gene matches. CDR3 bases: TGTGCCAGCTCACCCCTCACCCCCAATACAGGGGGAGGGACTGAAGCTTTCTTT. This codes for CASSPLTPNTGGGTEAFF. Full variable domain (remainder filled in from reference TRBV18 and TRBJ1-1): NAGVMQNPRHLVRRRGQEARLRCSPMKGHSHVYWYRQLPEEGLKFMVYLQKENIIDESGMPKERFSAEFPKEGPSILRIQQVVRGDSAAYFCASSPLTPNTGGGTEAFFGQGTRLTVV.

V is TRBV7-9 and J is TRBJ1-1, with D perhaps TRBD1 (6 bases). Trimming stripped 5 bases from V and 1 base from J, with 14 bases between. Germline V gives CDR1 SEHNR, CDR2 FQNEAQ (reference sequence). This CDR3 comprises 15 residues. CDR3 residues: CASSLLDSSNTEAFF. CDR3 coding DNA: TGTGCCAGCAGCCTCCTGGACAGCTCGAACACTGAAGCTTTCTTT.

The rearrangement uses TRBV29-1 and TRBJ2-7, with 10 bases lining up with TRBD1. The CDR3 length is 15 residues. The germline CDR1 and CDR2 sequences are SQVTM and ANQGSEA. The ends lost 0 bases at V and 0 bases at J; junction bases unmatched: 2. The CDR3 DNA sequence: TGCAGCGTTGAAGATGGGACAGGGGCCTCCTACGAGCAGTACTTC. This translates into CSVEDGTGASYEQYF.

This clone came up once. The CDR3 region has the DNA TGTGCCAGCAGTTACCGGCAGGGAGGATCCTACAATGAGCAGTTCTTC. Residues: CASSYRQGGSYNEQFF. This chain connects TRBV6-5 to TRBJ2-1; a possible D gene is TRBD2 (6 bases). From germline, CDR1 is MNHEY and CDR2 SVGAGI. CDR3 size: 16 residues. The V and J ends lost 2 bases and 1 base respectively, with 12 bases between them.

The chain recombines TRBV30 with TRBJ2-1, with 9 nucleotides matching TRBD2. With 4 bases clipped from V and 3 bases from J, the junction kept 7 bases outside the gene matches. Germline V gene data show CDR1 as GTSNPN and CDR2 as SVGIG (reference sequence). CDR3 size: 15 residues. In DNA, the CDR3 is TGTGCCTGGACCTCCCGACTAGCGGACTACAATGAGCAGTTCTTC. Translation: CAWTSRLADYNEQFF.

V usage is TRBV7-8 and J usage is TRBJ2-7; a weak D match, TRBD1 (5 bases). The V gene's germline CDR1 is SGHVS and CDR2 FQNEAQ. Trimming removed 3 bases from V and 6 bases from J, with 12 bases in between. The CDR3 length is 13 residues. The chain's CDR3 is CASSFWQGREQYV. CDR3 bases: TGTGCCAGCAGCTTCTGGCAGGGTCGCGAGCAGTACGTC.

The rearrangement joins TRBV27 to TRBJ2-7; D not resolved. Per the germline V gene, CDR1 is MNHEY and CDR2 is SMNVEV (reference sequence). The V and J ends lost 5 bases and 4 bases respectively, with 9 bases between them. The CDR3 extends over 12 amino acids. The CDR3 sequence: CASSDDLYEQYV. CDR3 nucleotides: TGTGCCAGCAGTGACGACTTGTACGAGCAGTACGTC.

The chain uses TRBV14 and TRBJ1-1; TRBD1 is a possible D gene (6 bases). The CDR3 is 15 amino acids. Looked up from germline, CDR1 is SGHDN and CDR2 is FVKESK. Trimming took 3 bases from V and 0 from J, leaving 11 bases between them. This chain's CDR3 is CASSHRTELNTEAFF. The CDR3 coding sequence is TGTGCCAGCAGCCATCGGACAGAGTTGAACACTGAAGCTTTCTTT.

The chain carries TRBV5-4 and TRBJ2-1, with TRBD2 identical over 8 bases. The CDR3 loop spans 15 amino acids. Looked up from germline, CDR1 is SGHNT and CDR2 is YYREEE (reference sequence). V lost 6 bases and J lost 0; bases outside the gene matches: 5. The CDR3, as DNA: TGTGCCAGCATCTCCGGGACTAGCTCCTACAATGAGCAGTTCTTC. Protein sequence: CASISGTSSYNEQFF. Drawing the rest from reference TRBV5-4 and TRBJ2-1, the complete variable domain is ETGVTQSPTHLIKTRGQQVTLRCSSQSGHNTVSWYQQALGQGPQFIFQYYREEENGRGNFPPRFSGLQFPNYSSELNVNALELDDSALYLCASISGTSSYNEQFFGPGTRLTVL.

The CDR3 DNA is TGTGCCAGCTCGCCTGGGACAGGGGGGATTGATACGCAGTATTTT. Translation: CASSPGTGGIDTQYF. The rearrangement links TRBV18 to TRBJ2-3; 11 bases fit TRBD1. The J segment lost 6 bases and the V segment lost 6 bases, leaving 8 bases of the junction unmatched. The CDR3 has 15 residues. The germline V gene encodes CDR1 KGHSH and CDR2 LQKENI.

The J gene is TRBJ1-3, the V gene TRBV29-1; no firm D call. The CDR3 contains 14 residues. Germline V CDR1 and CDR2: SQVTM, ANQGSEA. V was trimmed by 4 bases and J by 3 bases, leaving 13 bases between them. CDR3 region: CSVVAASGGNTIYF. CDR3 bases: TGCAGCGTTGTCGCGGCATCGGGTGGAAACACCATATATTTT.

The chain employs TRBV10-2 and TRBJ1-2, with 7 bases aligning to TRBD1. V lost 2 bases to trimming and J lost 7 bases; unmatched junction nucleotides: 7. The CDR3 contains 14 residues. Germline-derived CDR1 and CDR2 are WSHSY and SAAADI. Here the CDR3 DNA reads TGCGCCAGCAGTGAGACGGGACAGAGGGGTGGCTACACCTTC. Its protein product is CASSETGQRGGYTF.

This clone was counted a few times. V gene TRBV27 combines with J gene TRBJ1-2; 7 bases match TRBD1. Germline assignment: CDR1 MNHEY and CDR2 SMNVEV (reference sequence). V was clipped by 6 bases and J by 7 bases; unmatched bases: 17. CDR3 length equals 16 residues. CDR3 loop: CASRTWTGRTYGGYTF. In DNA, the CDR3 is TGTGCCAGCAGAACTTGGACAGGCCGCACCTATGGTGGCTACACCTTC.

This chain joins TRBV5-1 and TRBJ1-6; possibly TRBD1 for D (6 bases). The CDR3 contains 16 residues. Germline CDR1 reads SGHRS; CDR2 reads YFSETQ. Trimming shortened V by 2 bases and J by 6 bases, and 15 bases separated the two germline ends. The CDR3, as DNA: TGCGCCAGCAGCTTCCACGAAACAGGGAGTAATTCACCCCTCCACTTT. It codes for CASSFHETGSNSPLHF.

The V gene is TRBV10-2, the J gene TRBJ1-2; a possible D gene is TRBD1 (5 bases). V gave up 6 bases and J gave up 3 bases, with 14 bases separating them. CDR3 length: 14 amino acids. Germline V gene sequence: CDR1 WSHSY, CDR2 SAAADI. DNA of the CDR3: TGCGCCAGCAGCCCGGGTGGGGGGTACTATGGCTACACCTTC. Its protein is CASSPGGGYYGYTF.

This sequence joins TRBV15 and TRBJ1-6; 8 positions agree with TRBD1. Germline lookup yields CDR1 LNHNV and CDR2 YYDKDF (reference sequence). The CDR3 runs to 14 residues. The V segment lost 4 bases and the J segment 9 bases; nucleotides outside the gene matches: 5. This CDR3 is CATSKGQGPSPLHF. The CDR3 nucleotides read TGTGCCACCAGCAAAGGACAGGGACCTTCACCCCTCCACTTT.

J is TRBJ2-1 and V is TRBV5-1; 7 nucleotides agree with TRBD2. V trimming: 3 bases; J trimming: 7 bases; junction bases outside the gene matches: 7. Per the germline V gene, CDR1 is SGHRS and CDR2 is YFSETQ. The CDR3 is 14 residues long. The CDR3 DNA reads as TGCGCCAGCAGCTCGGCTGGGGGGGGTAATGAGCAGTTCTTC. Translated, it gives CASSSAGGGNEQFF.